One T cell receptor beta chain is described in this entry. The antigen is undetermined. With 2 bases removed from V and 5 bases from J, the gap between germline ends came to 3 bases. CDR3 size: 11 residues. The germline V gene encodes CDR1 GTSNPN and CDR2 SVGIG (reference sequence). This table comes from immunoSEQ multiplex PCR, and its TCRdb copy is limited to in-frame clones, with some not included. Found here are roughly 160,000 clones, around 90% of them singletons; the top ten hold 11%. The time point denotes: blood 4 weeks post-SBRT, at nephrectomy. Treatment here: 15 Gy SBRT to primary tumor, nephrectomy 4 weeks later. Nephrectomy followed 15 Gy stereotactic body radiation by 4 weeks. Clear cell pathology was present in this patient's renal cell carcinoma. These data are taken from a study of radiation and T cells in renal cell carcinoma. Study conclusions and caveats: Without pretreatment biopsies, baseline tumor clonotype presence was undetermined. Top tumor clonotypes rose in blood 2 weeks post-radiation, then contracted.

The chain links TRBV30 to TRBJ1-4; no clear D gene. This sequence was found in a woman aged 45-59 years with renal cell carcinoma. Sequenced material: blood, taken from a patient whose treatment included radiotherapy and nephrectomy. The CDR3 reads CAWSQNEKLFF. DNA of the CDR3: TGTGCCTGGAGTCAGAATGAAAAACTGTTTTTT.